The subject of this entry is one T cell receptor beta chain. In its sample, this clone was seen a few times. Its antigen has not been determined. One base away there is no much larger clone; base qualities are not given. Trimmed from V: 5 bases; trimmed from J: 2 bases; junction bases lacking a gene match: 6. CDR1 and CDR2, per the germline V gene, are KGHSH and LQKENI. The CDR3 spans 14 residues, from the cysteine through the phenylalanine. Only the CDR3 DNA is retained, 42 bases long and in frame from the first base. These data originate in a study of T cell responses to AZD1222 COVID-19 vaccine (dated by TCRdb to about 2021). About the investigation overall: A total of roughly 240 trial participants underwent TCR sequencing, of whom 207 received two doses of AZD1222 and some 26 received two doses of the MenACWY control vaccine. Trial participants were enrolled by age into 18-55, 56-69 and 70-plus year subgroups, with about 150, 27 and 61 TCR-sequenced participants respectively.

General conclusions and limits of the study: Spike-specific TCR breadth and depth rose significantly after two AZD1222 doses compared with day 0 and with MenACWY recipients. Epitopes outside the regions mutated in the B.1.351 and B.1.1.7 variants were reportedly recognized by nearly half of the unique spike-specific TCRs. The whole spike protein was spanned by vaccine-associated CD4 TCRs, and dominant responses were seen in regions 160-218 and 743-854. Most participants were white British and females outnumbered males, and the authors suggested that clonal diversity may have been underestimated. Conclusions about previously exposed vaccinees were limited because only 5 or 6 AZD1222 recipients were SARS-CoV-2 seropositive at baseline. The 56-69-year group was small, and its depth increase did not reach significance, likely because of low power. Because no day 14 peak-response samples were available, repertoires were characterized only after the peak T cell response.

The CDR3 regions of human TCRbeta chains were subjected to immunosequencing. On the authors' methods: TCRs in the repertoires were compared against a reference library of SARS-CoV-2-specific TCRs that had been generated with the MIRA antigen-specificity platform. Breadth meant the fraction of unique TCRs that were SARS-CoV-2-associated, whereas depth meant the fraction of total T cells that were SARS-CoV-2-associated. Using the MIRA data, every spike-specific TCR was mapped to the spike region that the TCR reacted to and assigned to either a CD4 or a CD8 class. Log10-transformed breadth and depth values were compared by one-way ANOVA with Sidak's multiple comparisons tests. TCRdb provides this immuneACCESS table in a form limited to in-frame rearrangements. Some clones are lacking; in checked studies, under half of them reflect an unresolved V gene, and why the rest are absent is not known. V and J calls and clone size are given by that table; D and trimming were obtained from the DNA. A total of 110,000 to 150,000 clones appear in this sample, around 93% of them only once. 3% to 4% of the sample is taken by the ten largest.

Reading the label with the study, this specimen's time point is: about 28 days (+/-7) after the second vaccine dose. AZD1222 recipients given second doses at about 4 weeks or at about 12 weeks were pooled, since spike-specific TCR depth and breadth were not found to differ between the two schedules. Samples from vaccinated people were obtained from the UK trials COV001 and COV002, which included a single-blind randomized controlled phase 2/3 trial of AZD1222 (ChAdOx1 nCoV-19) in healthy adults. For TCRbeta chain sequencing, PBMC samples were collected from trial participants at day 0 and at day 28 after the second dose.

The sequence was collected from an adult who received the AZD1222 COVID-19 vaccine. Sequences were derived from peripheral blood, sampled 28 days after the second AZD1222 dose. Recombination joined TRBV18 with TRBJ2-7; 7 central nucleotides agree with TRBD2. The CDR3 sequence is CASSYASGAYEQYF. The DNA sequence is TGTGCCAGCTCATACGCTAGCGGTGCCTACGAGCAGTACTTC.